This TCR beta chain was observed in a study of radiotherapy plus CTLA-4 blockade in lung cancer (dated by TCRdb to 2016 to 2019). Notes on the research overall: Objective responses occurred in around 19% of enrolled patients, and roughly 30% achieved disease control. General conclusions and limits of the study: After treatment with radiotherapy and ipilimumab, TCR clones that originated in tumors expanded in peripheral blood. The strongest predictors of response were reported to be early dynamic shifts in blood T cell clones along with a rise in serum interferon-beta following radiation.

The study tested focal radiation therapy combined with CTLA-4 blockade (ipilimumab) in patients with chemo-refractory metastatic non-small-cell lung cancer. A note on this clone: It lacks a known antigen. Per-nucleotide qualities are absent, and no much larger clonotype sits a single base away.

Libraries were built with the immunoSEQ multiplex PCR assay. TCRdb stores this immuneACCESS table with in-frame sequences only. Part of the clones is absent; in the studies checked, under half of the shortfall reflects unresolved V genes, and no reason is known for the rest. The sample table contains some 46,000 clones; only one count was recorded for 82% of them. Approximately 3.3% of the sample rests with the top ten. This material consisted of peripheral blood, taken from a patient treated with radiotherapy plus ipilimumab. The TCR comes from a human donor with non-small cell lung cancer who had stable disease on radiotherapy plus ipilimumab.

The CDR3 reads CASSYSTQGFLFF. In nucleotides, the sequence is TGTGCCAGCAGTTACTCGACCCAGGGGTTCCTGTTTTTT. This chain is built from TRBV6-5 and TRBJ1-4, with TRBD1 tentatively as D gene (6 bases match). V and J lose 0 bases and 14 bases, and a span of 13 bases separates them. In the germline V gene, CDR1 corresponds to MNHEY and CDR2 to SVGAGI. From the cysteine up to the phenylalanine, the CDR3 has a length of 13 residues. The read is trimmed to its CDR3 DNA, 39 bases read in frame from base 1.